The subject of this entry is one T cell receptor beta chain. Trimming stripped 6 bases from V and 1 base from J, with 9 bases between. Germline CDR1 and CDR2: MNHEY and SVGAGI. CDR3 length: 14 residues. This sample was included in a study of blood T cell repertoires in COVID-19. The method was immunoSEQ multiplex PCR; TCRdb's version includes in-frame clones alone and lacks a portion of them. This sample has roughly 180,000 clones; around 85% occur once, and the top ten carry 2.1%. Sequencing was done on a sample of peripheral blood. The rearrangement uses TRBV6-5 and TRBJ2-2; weak D call: TRBD2 (5 bases). The receptor's source is a man between 65 and 80 years old with active or convalescent COVID-19. The CDR3 spells CASRLGRNTGELFF. The CDR3 coding sequence is TGTGCCAGCAGACTAGGCAGGAACACCGGGGAGCTGTTTTTT.